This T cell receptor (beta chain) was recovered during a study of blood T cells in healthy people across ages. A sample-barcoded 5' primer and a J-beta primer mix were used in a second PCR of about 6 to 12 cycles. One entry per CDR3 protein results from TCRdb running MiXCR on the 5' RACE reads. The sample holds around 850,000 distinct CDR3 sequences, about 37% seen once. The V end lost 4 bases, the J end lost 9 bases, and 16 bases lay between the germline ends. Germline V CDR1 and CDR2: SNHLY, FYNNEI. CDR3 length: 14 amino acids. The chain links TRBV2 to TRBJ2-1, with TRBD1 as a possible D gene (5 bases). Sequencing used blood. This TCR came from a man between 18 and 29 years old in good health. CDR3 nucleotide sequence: TGTGCCAGCAGTGGCCCCATGGTAAGGGGTGAGCAGTTCTTC. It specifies CASSGPMVRGEQFF.